One and the same sample provided the 15 T cell receptor beta chains below, sequenced in a study of beta chain features in type 1 diabetes. Study-wide results and limits: TCRB CDR3s were moderately but significantly shorter in Type 1 diabetes patients in all four CD4+ subsets.

Their antigen targets remain unknown. Investigators reverse transcribed all isolated RNA, so they sequenced expressed TCRB transcripts. Method: immunoSEQ multiplex PCR; TCRdb's copy keeps in-frame clones and lacks some. Among about 650,000 clones, 12% were seen once, and the ten largest hold 0.095% to 0.15%. Sequencing input: naive CD4+ T cells from blood. These receptors were taken from a young man with type 1 diabetes.

The V call is TRBV4-3, the J call TRBJ1-5; the D is unclear. V was cut by 1 base and J by 2 bases, with 9 bases left in between. From germline, CDR1 is LGHNA and CDR2 YSLEER. The CDR3 consists of 15 residues. Here the CDR3 DNA reads TGCGCCAGCAGCCAAGTTTCCAGCGGCAATCAGCCCCAGCATTTT. This gives the protein CASSQVSSGNQPQHF.

The chain links TRBV18 to TRBJ2-7, with D perhaps matching TRBD1 (6 bases). With 3 bases removed from V and 3 bases from J, the gap between germline ends came to 15 bases. The CDR3 loop spans 15 amino acids. Germline V gene sequence: CDR1 KGHSH, CDR2 LQKENI. CDR3 DNA: TGTGCCAGCTCACCCCTGGGACATAGGGACTACGAGCAGTACTTC. Amino acids: CASSPLGHRDYEQYF.

V and J are TRBV9 and TRBJ1-6, with a weak D call TRBD1 (5 bases). In germline, CDR1 is SGDLS, CDR2 YYNGEE. CDR3 size: 15 residues. Trimming took off 2 bases at V and 5 bases at J, with 11 bases between the two ends. The CDR3 is CASSVGGTNNSPLHF. For the CDR3, the DNA is TGTGCCAGCAGCGTCGGGGGAACGAATAATTCACCCCTCCACTTT.

The chain joins TRBV4-2 to TRBJ1-2; D might be TRBD1 (6 bases). The ends were cut back, 4 bases at V and 6 bases at J, with 12 bases in the middle. Germline V gives CDR1 LGHNA, CDR2 YNFKEQ. This CDR3 is built from 13 residues. The DNA for the CDR3 is TGTGCCAGCAGCCTCCGGGACATCGATGGCTACACCTTC. Its translation is CASSLRDIDGYTF.

This clone appeared a few times. The V call is TRBV7-9, the J call TRBJ2-1; D possibly corresponds to TRBD2 (6 bases). Trimming removed 5 bases at V and 8 bases at J, with 22 bases between. Germline V CDR1 and CDR2: SEHNR, FQNEAQ (reference sequence). CDR3 length equals 16 residues. The CDR3 region has the DNA TGTGCCAGCAGCCCACCGGGACTCAGAGGCATCGATGAGCAGTTCTTC. Translating it yields CASSPPGLRGIDEQFF.

The V gene is TRBV4-3, the J gene TRBJ1-5; the D gene is possibly TRBD1 (5 bases). CDR3 length equals 15 residues. V lost 1 base and J lost 6, with 13 bases in between. Germline CDR1 is LGHNA and CDR2 is YSLEER. The CDR3 spells CASSQGLQGGQPQHF. In nucleotides, the CDR3 is TGCGCCAGCAGCCAAGGTTTGCAGGGTGGTCAGCCCCAGCATTTT.

This clone appeared a few times. The chain combines TRBV7-2 with TRBJ1-1; no clear D gene. This CDR3 spans 16 amino acids. Germline V lookup: CDR1 SGHTA, CDR2 FQGNSA. V gave up 5 bases and J gave up 0 bases, with 16 bases separating them. The CDR3 loop reads CASSPWTHPMNTEAFF. In DNA form, the CDR3 reads TGTGCCAGCAGCCCCTGGACTCACCCCATGAACACTGAAGCTTTCTTT. Using reference TRBV7-2 and TRBJ1-1 for the parts outside the CDR3, the full variable domain is GAGVSQSPSNKVTEKGKDVELRCDPISGHTALYWYRQSLGQGLEFLIYFQGNSAPDKSGLPSDRFSAERTGGSVSTLTIQRTQQEDSAVYLCASSPWTHPMNTEAFFGQGTRLTVV.

This clone was observed a few times. This chain's CDR3 is CAISGDLYNEQFF. CDR3 coding DNA: TGTGCCATCAGTGGGGACCTTTACAATGAGCAGTTCTTC. The chain has TRBV10-3 and TRBJ2-1; D is possibly TRBD1 or TRBD2 (5 bases each). The CDR3 runs 13 residues. Germline assignment: CDR1 ENHRY and CDR2 SYGVKD. Trimming left V 4 bases short and J 4 bases short, with 8 bases between.

This clone was counted a few times. The rearrangement uses TRBV25-1 and TRBJ1-4, with D perhaps TRBD1 (5 bases). Trimming took 0 bases from V and 7 from J, leaving 15 bases between them. From germline, CDR1 is MGHDK and CDR2 SYGVNS. The CDR3 has 16 residues. The CDR3 DNA reads as TGTGCCAGCAGTGAATACCCGAAAGGGGCTTTTGAAAAACTGTTTTTT. Encoded protein: CASSEYPKGAFEKLFF.

There are a few counts of this clone. CDR3 amino acids: CASSPRTGGNIQYF. The CDR3 DNA reads as TGTGCCAGCAGCCCTCGGACAGGGGGGAACATTCAGTACTTC. This chain joins TRBV11-3 and TRBJ2-4, with TRBD1 matching over 10 bases. CDR3 size: 14 residues. Per the germline V gene, CDR1 is SGHNT and CDR2 is YENEEA. With V trimmed by 5 bases and J by 7 bases, 5 bases remained unmatched.

The CDR3 DNA sequence: TGTGCCAGCTGCGCGGAGGTTCTTGATGGCTACACCTTC. Encoded protein: CASCAEVLDGYTF. The V gene is TRBV18, the J gene TRBJ1-2; D gene ambiguous. The CDR3 runs to 13 residues. Germline CDR1 reads KGHSH; CDR2 reads LQKENI. With 7 bases removed from V and 6 bases from J, the gap between germline ends came to 15 bases.

The J gene is TRBJ2-6, the V gene TRBV4-1; D is undetermined. The V gene's germline CDR1 is MGHRA and CDR2 YSYEKL. The CDR3 sequence is 17 residues long. V lost 0 bases to trimming and J lost 0 bases, with 9 bases between them. The CDR3 protein is CASSQEPAASGANVLTF. CDR3 nucleotide sequence: TGCGCCAGCAGCCAAGAACCCGCAGCCTCTGGGGCCAACGTCCTGACTTTC.

The V gene is TRBV7-2, the J gene TRBJ1-5; perhaps TRBD1 as D (5 bases). The V gene lost 4 bases and the J gene lost 1 base, with 11 bases spanning the gap. The CDR3 runs 15 residues. CDR1 and CDR2 (germline): SGHTA, FQGNSA. This CDR3 reads CASSSRGESNQPQHF. CDR3 nucleotides: TGTGCCAGCAGCTCTCGGGGGGAGAGCAATCAGCCCCAGCATTTT.

The V call is TRBV2, the J call TRBJ2-1; possibly TRBD2 for D (6 bases). Germline V CDR1 and CDR2: SNHLY, FYNNEI. Trimming stripped 6 bases from V and 4 bases from J, with 7 bases between. The CDR3 is made up of 12 amino acids. DNA of the CDR3: TGTGCCAGCAGCGGGGGATACAATGAGCAGTTCTTC. Translating gives CASSGGYNEQFF.

This sequence joins TRBV7-8 and TRBJ2-7, with 7 bases aligning to TRBD2. From germline, CDR1 is SGHVS and CDR2 FQNEAQ. The trim removed 1 base at V and 2 bases at J, leaving 2 bases unmatched. This CDR3 is built from 14 residues. The CDR3 loop is CASSLDGGTYEQYF. DNA for the CDR3: TGTGCCAGCAGCTTAGACGGGGGGACCTACGAGCAGTACTTC.